This T cell receptor beta chain was identified during a study of T cells in Graves' hyperthyroidism and ophthalmopathy. TCR beta CDR3 region amplification was performed from RNA transcripts. With the HTBI primer set, the TCR CDR3 went through a first round of RT-PCR. TCRdb re-derived calls from the multiplex PCR reads in MiXCR, one entry per CDR3 protein. The data contain fewer than 750,000 distinct CDR3 sequences, around 15% of them singletons. As concerns this clonotype: This may come from a read error, since a much larger clone is one base off.

The ends were cut back, 1 base at V and 6 bases at J, with 19 bases in the middle. The CDR3 extends over 16 amino acids. Germline V gives CDR1 SEHNR, CDR2 FQNEAQ (reference sequence). The gene calls are TRBV7-9 and TRBJ2-7, with a possible D match to TRBD1 (6 bases). Material for sequencing was blood. This receptor was taken from a woman in her forties or fifties with Graves' ophthalmopathy. The CDR3 sequence is CASSLVVGTRGIEQYF. The CDR3 nucleotides are TGTGCCAGCAGCTTAGTCGTCGGGACAAGGGGTATCGAGCAGTACTTC.